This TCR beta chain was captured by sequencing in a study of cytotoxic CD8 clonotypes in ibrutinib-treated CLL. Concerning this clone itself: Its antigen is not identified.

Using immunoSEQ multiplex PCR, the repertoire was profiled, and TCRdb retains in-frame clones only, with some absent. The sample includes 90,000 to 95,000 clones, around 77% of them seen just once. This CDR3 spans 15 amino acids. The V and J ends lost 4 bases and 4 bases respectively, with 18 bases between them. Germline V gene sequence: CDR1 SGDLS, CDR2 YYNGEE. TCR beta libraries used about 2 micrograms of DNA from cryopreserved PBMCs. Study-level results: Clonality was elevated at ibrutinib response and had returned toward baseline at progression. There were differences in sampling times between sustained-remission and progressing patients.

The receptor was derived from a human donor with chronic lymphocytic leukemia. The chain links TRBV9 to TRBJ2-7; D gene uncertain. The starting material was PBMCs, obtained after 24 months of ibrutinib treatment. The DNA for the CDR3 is TGTGCCAGCAGCCCCCCAGGCGGAACCTTTTACGAGCAGTACTTC. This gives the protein CASSPPGGTFYEQYF.